Listed below are T cell receptor beta chains from one sample, sequenced in a study of identical twins. TCRdb reanalysed the 5' RACE reads using MiXCR and keeps one entry per CDR3 protein. The repertoire holds more than 400,000 distinct CDR3 sequences, with 13% to 15% as singletons. This same sample was also part of a study on yellow fever vaccine responses in identical twins.

Source material: CD4+ T cells sorted from blood. The receptors here all came from a woman between 18 and 29 years old in good health. CDR3s include the opening cysteine and the closing phenylalanine or tryptophan. The order of the fields is J gene, D gene, V gene, clone size, CDR3 protein, CDR3 DNA. A D gene is named only where the DNA matches it firmly. Size is omitted from some rows. Given values are once, few, many or a class for expanded clones.

TRBJ2-1 | TRBD2 | TRBV15 | . | CATRLPGLAVGEQFF | TGTGCCACCAGATTGCCGGGACTAGCTGTAGGTGAGCAGTTCTTC
TRBJ1-2 | . | TRBV2 | few | CASSDGLGQGGGYTF | TGTGCCAGCAGTGACGGGTTGGGGCAGGGAGGTGGCTACACCTTC
TRBJ1-6 | . | TRBV7-6 | few | CASSLEADNSPLHF | TGTGCCAGCAGCTTAGAGGCAGACAATTCACCCCTCCACTTT
TRBJ2-3 | . | TRBV9 | few | CASSARTDTQYF | TGTGCCAGCAGCGCCCGCACAGATACGCAGTATTTT
TRBJ2-7 | TRBD1 | TRBV9 | few | CASSVVETGWREQYF | TGTGCCAGCAGCGTAGTCGAGACAGGGTGGCGCGAGCAGTACTTC
TRBJ1-2 | TRBD1 | TRBV7-9 | few | CASSGTDRDHGYTF | TGTGCCAGCAGCGGAACGGACAGGGACCATGGCTACACCTTC
TRBJ2-2 | . | TRBV12-3/TRBV12-4 | . | CASSFLQANTGELFF | TGTGCCAGCAGTTTCTTACAGGCGAACACCGGGGAGCTGTTTTTT
TRBJ2-7 | TRBD2 | TRBV15 | few | CATSRAGGVHEQYF | TGTGCCACCAGCAGAGCGGGAGGGGTCCACGAGCAGTACTTC
TRBJ2-2 | . | TRBV3-1 | . | CASSQGGGDTGELFF | TGTGCCAGCAGCCAAGGAGGGGGGGACACCGGGGAGCTGTTTTTT
TRBJ1-1 | . | TRBV27 | few | CASSLGNQGITEAFF | TGTGCCAGCAGTTTAGGGAACCAGGGAATAACTGAAGCTTTCTTT
TRBJ1-3 | . | TRBV9 | . | CASSVEAGNGNTIYF | TGTGCCAGCAGCGTAGAGGCGGGGAATGGAAACACCATATATTTT
TRBJ2-1 | TRBD1 | TRBV7-9 | . | CASSLNPGTDYNEQFF | TGTGCCAGCAGCCTTAACCCCGGGACAGACTACAATGAGCAGTTCTTC
TRBJ2-3 | . | TRBV25-1 | . | CASSPGRLGRGTDTQYF | TGTGCCAGCAGCCCCGGGCGCCTCGGCCGGGGGACAGATACGCAGTATTTT
TRBJ2-3 | TRBD2 | TRBV12-3/TRBV12-4 | . | CASRVSGGTPTDTQYF | TGTGCCAGCAGGGTTAGCGGGGGGACCCCCACAGATACGCAGTATTTT
TRBJ2-3 | . | TRBV6-1 | . | CSSGSRAGHTGTQYF | TGTTCCAGCGGCTCCCGGGCCGGTCACACAGGTACGCAGTATTTT
TRBJ2-7 | TRBD1 | TRBV5-1 | . | CASSTETGGNYEQYF | TGCGCCAGCAGCACGGAAACAGGGGGGAACTACGAGCAGTACTTC
TRBJ2-5 | TRBD1 | TRBV28 | few | CASGTGAQETQYF | TGTGCCAGCGGTACAGGGGCCCAAGAGACCCAGTACTTC
TRBJ2-3 | . | TRBV28 | . | CASRPSGTYTQYF | TGTGCCAGCAGGCCCTCCGGGACCTATACGCAGTATTTT
TRBJ2-1 | TRBD2 | TRBV6-2/TRBV6-3 | . | CASSYPIWTSGSSYNEQFF | TGTGCCAGCAGTTACCCGATATGGACTAGCGGGAGCTCCTACAATGAGCAGTTCTTC
TRBJ1-2 | . | TRBV5-1 | few | CASSFGETAGDGYTF | TGCGCCAGCAGCTTTGGAGAGACAGCCGGCGATGGCTACACCTTC
TRBJ2-5 | TRBD2 | TRBV29-1 | few | CSAGRGTQETQYF | TGCAGCGCCGGGAGGGGGACCCAAGAGACCCAGTACTTC
TRBJ1-6 | TRBD1 | TRBV28 | few | CASSFGDRINSPLHF | TGTGCCAGCAGTTTTGGGGACAGGATTAATTCACCCCTCCACTTT
TRBJ2-1 | TRBD1 | TRBV10-3 | few | CAISSGTGTYNEQFF | TGTGCCATCAGCTCCGGGACAGGGACCTACAATGAGCAGTTCTTC
TRBJ2-1 | TRBD1 | TRBV5-1 | many | CASSLNRGNEQFF | TGTGCCAGCAGTTTAAACAGGGGGAATGAGCAGTTCTTC
TRBJ2-2 | . | TRBV9 | . | CASSKLVTGELFF | TGTGCCAGCAGCAAACTAGTTACCGGGGAGCTGTTTTTT
TRBJ2-7 | . | TRBV28 | . | CASSLGARSFYEQYF | TGTGCCAGCAGTTTAGGGGCTCGCTCTTTCTACGAGCAGTACTTC
TRBJ1-5 | TRBD1 | TRBV12-3/TRBV12-4 | many | CASSQGASNQPQHF | TGTGCCAGCAGTCAGGGGGCTAGCAATCAGCCCCAGCATTTT
TRBJ2-5 | . | TRBV7-8 | few | CASSFRYPQPETQYF | TGTGCCAGCAGCTTTAGGTACCCCCAACCGGAGACCCAGTACTTC
TRBJ2-1 | . | TRBV4-2 | . | CASSQDHAPSSYNEQFF | TGTGCCAGCAGCCAAGATCACGCGCCGAGCTCCTACAATGAGCAGTTCTTC
TRBJ2-3 | . | TRBV11-2 | . | CASRSAGDTQYF | TGTGCCAGCAGATCCGCAGGGGATACGCAGTATTTT
TRBJ1-5 | TRBD1 | TRBV12-3/TRBV12-4 | few | CASTDRGRDQPQHF | TGTGCCAGCACGGACAGGGGAAGGGATCAGCCCCAGCATTTT
TRBJ2-5 | TRBD1 | TRBV4-1 | . | CASSQERDRWETQYF | TGCGCCAGCAGCCAAGAGAGGGACAGGTGGGAGACCCAGTACTTC
TRBJ1-5 | TRBD1 | TRBV4-1 | . | CASSQVDRGPSQKYQPQHF | TGCGCCAGCAGCCAAGTCGACAGGGGGCCATCTCAAAAGTATCAGCCCCAGCATTTT
TRBJ2-5 | . | TRBV5-1 | . | CASSPNRRGPQETQYF | TGCGCCAGCAGCCCAAACAGGAGGGGTCCCCAAGAGACCCAGTACTTC
TRBJ2-2 | TRBD1 | TRBV5-1 | many | CASSHGTGSGELFF | TGCGCCAGCAGCCACGGGACAGGGTCCGGGGAGCTGTTTTTT
TRBJ2-1 | . | TRBV7-6 | few | CASSLVTGNEQFF | TGTGCCAGCAGCTTAGTGACAGGCAATGAGCAGTTCTTC
TRBJ2-3 | TRBD2 | TRBV20-1 | . | CCASRGGLVIADTQYF | TGCTGTGCTAGTAGGGGCGGACTAGTTATTGCAGATACGCAGTATTTT
TRBJ2-3 | TRBD2 | TRBV10-3 | few | CAISENPAGGVLIDTQYF | TGTGCCATCAGTGAAAACCCAGCGGGAGGTGTGTTGATAGATACGCAGTATTTT
TRBJ2-1 | TRBD1 | TRBV7-9 | few | CASSLVGGTGSYNEQFF | TGTGCCAGCAGCTTAGTAGGTGGGACAGGCTCCTACAATGAGCAGTTCTTC
TRBJ2-5 | TRBD2 | TRBV7-8 | few | CASSSTASGGQETQYF | TGTGCCAGCAGCTCCACAGCGAGCGGGGGCCAAGAGACCCAGTACTTC
TRBJ1-4 | . | TRBV12-3/TRBV12-4 | . | CASSAGGRGAPGEKLFF | TGTGCCAGCAGCGCTGGGGGCAGGGGAGCGCCTGGGGAAAAACTGTTTTTT
TRBJ2-2 | TRBD2 | TRBV11-2 | few | CASSYGLEERTGELFF | TGTGCCAGCAGCTACGGACTAGAAGAGAGGACCGGGGAGCTGTTTTTT
TRBJ2-1 | . | TRBV2 | . | CASSGWERLDEQFF | TGTGCCAGCAGTGGGTGGGAGCGGCTCGATGAGCAGTTCTTC
TRBJ2-1 | TRBD2 | TRBV12-3/TRBV12-4 | many | CASSSEERGGREQFF | TGTGCCAGCAGTTCAGAAGAGCGGGGGGGCCGTGAGCAGTTCTTC
TRBJ2-4 | TRBD2 | TRBV12-3/TRBV12-4 | . | CASSFRAGGTKNIQYF | TGTGCCAGCAGTTTTAGGGCGGGAGGGACCAAAAACATTCAGTACTTC
TRBJ2-1 | TRBD2 | TRBV10-3 | few | CAISESKREVANEQFF | TGTGCCATCAGTGAGTCGAAGCGGGAAGTGGCAAATGAGCAGTTCTTC
TRBJ2-6 | . | TRBV27 | once | CASSPHLRFETSGANVLTF | TGTGCCAGCAGTCCCCACCTGAGATTTGAAACCTCTGGGGCCAACGTCCTGACTTTC
TRBJ2-2 | . | TRBV10-3 | . | CAISDLDTGELFF | TGTGCCATCAGCGACCTGGACACCGGGGAGCTGTTTTTT
TRBJ2-2 | . | TRBV24-1 | many | CATSDRSWELFF | TGTGCCACCAGTGATCGTTCGTGGGAGCTGTTTTTT
TRBJ2-7 | TRBD2 | TRBV27 | few | CASVLRLAGSYEQYF | TGTGCCAGCGTACTCAGACTAGCGGGATCCTACGAGCAGTACTTC
TRBJ2-1 | . | TRBV12-3/TRBV12-4 | . | CASSYETYNEQFF | TGTGCCAGCAGTTACGAAACATACAATGAGCAGTTCTTC
TRBJ2-7 | TRBD1 | TRBV7-8 | . | CASSPTGVTYEQYF | TGTGCCAGCAGCCCTACAGGGGTTACCTACGAGCAGTACTTC
TRBJ2-1 | . | TRBV25-1 | few | CASSDGGTRNEQFF | TGTGCCAGCAGTGACGGGGGGACACGGAATGAGCAGTTCTTC
TRBJ1-1 | TRBD1 | TRBV12-3/TRBV12-4 | . | CASSHTGTGGTEAFF | TGTGCCAGCAGCCACACCGGGACAGGGGGCACTGAAGCTTTCTTT